The rows below give T cell receptor beta chains drawn from one sample of a study of CD8 T cells in Susac syndrome. Via MiXCR, TCRdb re-called the immunoSEQ multiplex PCR reads, giving one row per CDR3 protein. The table lists 75,000 to 95,000 distinct CDR3 sequences, approximately 95% of them singletons. Specimen: CD8+ T cells from PBMCs. These receptor sequences come from a human donor with Susac syndrome. Both conserved end residues are part of each CDR3. A D gene is named only where the DNA matches it firmly. Clone size is not always given. Where it is, it says once, few, many or a class for expanded clones.

NA	TRBV20-1	11	NA	TRBJ2-7	TGCAGTGCTCCAAGTCAGGGGGAGCAGTACTTC	CSAPSQGEQYF
TRBD2	TRBV2	14	NA	TRBJ2-5	TGTGCCAGCAGTGAGGGACTAGCGGTGGAGGCCCAGTACTTC	CASSEGLAVEAQYF
NA	TRBV4-1	16	NA	TRBJ2-4	TGCGCCAGCAGCCAAGAACCCGGGACAGCCAAAAACATTCAGTACTTC	CASSQEPGTAKNIQYF
NA	TRBV12-3/TRBV12-4	14	NA	TRBJ2-3	TGTGCCAGCAGTCCCGGGACCCTCACAGATACGCAGTATTTT	CASSPGTLTDTQYF
NA	TRBV5-1	15	NA	TRBJ1-4	TGCGCCAGCAGCTTGGGGGCAGGTGGTGGTGAAAAACTGTTTTTT	CASSLGAGGGEKLFF
TRBD2	TRBV4-3	15	NA	TRBJ2-7	TGCGCCAGCAGCCAAGATGCAGGAGCGGGGAACGAGCAGTACTTC	CASSQDAGAGNEQYF
NA	TRBV6-5	14	NA	TRBJ2-7	TGTGCCAGCAGTTACTCGACGGCGGGGTACGAGCAGTACTTC	CASSYSTAGYEQYF
TRBD2	TRBV6-1	16	NA	TRBJ2-3	TGTGCCAGCAGTGAAGGCGGGACTACTAGCACAGATACGCAGTATTTT	CASSEGGTTSTDTQYF
NA	TRBV20-1	14	NA	TRBJ2-7	TGCAGTGCCCGCCCCCAGCGGCACCCTTACGAGCAGTACTTC	CSARPQRHPYEQYF
NA	TRBV5-1	15	NA	TRBJ2-7	TGCGCCAGCAGCTTGGTGCAGGGATTATCCTACGAGCAGTACTTC	CASSLVQGLSYEQYF
NA	TRBV12-3/TRBV12-4	11	NA	TRBJ2-7	TGTGCCAGCAGTTTCGAGGACGAGCAGTACTTC	CASSFEDEQYF
TRBD2	TRBV28	13	NA	TRBJ2-5	TGTGCCAGCAGTGGGACTACCCAAGAGACCCAGTACTTC	CASSGTTQETQYF
NA	TRBV20-1	14	NA	TRBJ2-1	TGCAGTGCTAGTTCCGACTCCTCCTACAATGAGCAGTTCTTC	CSASSDSSYNEQFF
TRBD2	TRBV6-1	17	once	TRBJ2-3	TGTGCCAGCAGCCCACACGCTAGCGGGGGTTCGGCATCATCGCAGTATTTT	CASSPHASGGSASSQYF
TRBD1	TRBV12-3/TRBV12-4	15	NA	TRBJ2-7	TGTGCCAGCAGTTTTGTCGCAGGGGGTATCAACGAGCAGTACTTC	CASSFVAGGINEQYF
TRBD1	TRBV7-9	15	NA	TRBJ2-7	TGTGCCAGCAGCTTAGGGGACAGCCCCGTCTACGAGCAGTACTTC	CASSLGDSPVYEQYF